This T cell receptor (beta chain) was retrieved from a study of blood T cell repertoires in COVID-19. Only one count was recorded for this clone. Source study methods: For nucleated cells, counts were estimated from reference gene primer amplification. Generated by immunoSEQ multiplex PCR, the TCRdb table keeps only in-frame clones and is missing some. From that table come the V and J calls and clone size; the DNA was used to work out D and trimming. The sample yields fewer than 200,000 clones, 70% to 85% seen once. The CDR3 is made up of 15 amino acids. In germline, CDR1 is SGHNT, CDR2 YYREEE (reference sequence). V shed 3 bases and J 4 bases; nucleotides not matched to a gene: 9.

Material for sequencing was peripheral blood. The TCR originated in a woman of 80 years or more with acute or convalescent COVID-19. This chain uses TRBV5-4 with TRBJ1-2; TRBD1 aligns across 7 bases. CDR3: CASSYNRGGGYGYTF. Written as DNA, the CDR3 is TGTGCCAGCAGCTATAACAGGGGCGGTGGCTATGGCTACACCTTC.